The 10 T cell receptor beta chains listed next were all sequenced from one sample in a study of T cell changes during pregnancy in multiple sclerosis. Sequencing used immunoSEQ multiplex PCR; TCRdb keeps in-frame clones, though not all of them. Of over 60,000 clones listed, roughly 91% are singletons. The specimen was CD4+ T cells from peripheral blood mononuclear cells, collected in the third trimester of pregnancy. The receptors here all came from a female donor in good health, enrolled as a control in a pregnancy study.

The chain couples TRBV19 to TRBJ1-3, with 10 nucleotides matching TRBD1. The V and J ends lost 7 bases and 3 bases, in that order; junction bases with no gene match: 21. The CDR3 sequence is 20 residues long. Germline CDR1 LNHDA, CDR2 SQIVND (reference sequence). DNA for the CDR3: TGTGCCAGTACTCGAAGTTCCGGGACAGGGGACGTGTCGGGTGGAAACACCATATATTTT. It is translated as CASTRSSGTGDVSGGNTIYF.

J is TRBJ2-7 and V is TRBV11-1; perhaps TRBD1 as D (5 bases). CDR3 length: 15 residues. Trimming shortened V by 1 base and J by 3 bases, and 13 bases separated the two germline ends. Germline CDR1 is SGHAT and CDR2 is FQDESV (reference sequence). CDR3 coding DNA: TGTGCCAGCAGCTTAGAAAGACAGCCTTTCTACGAGCAGTACTTC. It yields the protein CASSLERQPFYEQYF.

The chain is built from TRBV7-9 and TRBJ1-3; D call uncertain. The CDR3 is made up of 12 amino acids. The germline V gene encodes CDR1 SEHNR and CDR2 FQNEAQ (reference sequence). The ends were cut back, 2 bases at V and 4 bases at J, with 3 bases in the middle. CDR3 DNA sequence: TGTGCCAGCAGCTTACTGGGAAACACCATATATTTT. Translation: CASSLLGNTIYF. The entire variable domain, with the rest obtained from reference TRBV7-9 and TRBJ1-3, is as follows: DTGVSQNPRHKITKRGQNVTFRCDPISEHNRLYWYRQTLGQGPEFLTYFQNEAQLEKSRLLSDRFSAERPKGSFSTLEIQRTEQGDSAMYLCASSLLGNTIYFGEGSWLTVV.

The J gene is TRBJ1-5, the V gene TRBV27; D is perhaps TRBD1 (6 bases). The V gene's germline CDR1 is MNHEY and CDR2 SMNVEV (reference sequence). The CDR3 length is 17 residues. V was pared by 5 bases and J by 3 bases, with 20 bases between. The CDR3 DNA reads TGTGCCAGCAGTGGGGGGGCCATTCTAGGGGCCAATCAGCCCCAGCATTTT. It specifies CASSGGAILGANQPQHF.

This rearrangement joins TRBV5-6 to TRBJ2-7; TRBD2 might be the D (5 bases). Germline V gives CDR1 SGHDT, CDR2 YYEEEE. V was pared by 0 bases and J by 3 bases, with 13 bases between. CDR3 size: 15 residues. The chain's CDR3 is CASSLVGSGDYEQYF. CDR3 sequence (DNA): TGTGCCAGCAGCTTGGTAGGCAGCGGAGACTACGAGCAGTACTTC.

The J gene is TRBJ1-2, the V gene TRBV2, with D perhaps TRBD1 (6 bases). With 6 bases removed from V and 5 bases from J, the gap between germline ends came to 16 bases. The V gene's germline CDR1 is SNHLY and CDR2 FYNNEI. The length of the CDR3 is 14 residues. The CDR3 reads CASRDSGARYGYTF. The CDR3 bases are TGTGCCAGCAGGGACAGTGGGGCGCGATATGGCTACACCTTC.

This rearrangement joins TRBV18 to TRBJ2-4; TRBD2 aligns across 7 bases. The germline gives CDR1 KGHSH, CDR2 LQKENI. The V gene end was trimmed by 2 bases and the J gene end by 8 bases; junction bases not matched to a gene: 9. CDR3 size: 15 residues. The CDR3 DNA follows: TGTGCCAGCTCACCAGCCTCGGGGAGGGTTGACATTCAGTACTTC. It yields the protein CASSPASGRVDIQYF.

This chain connects TRBV30 to TRBJ1-1; the D is unclear. V lost 0 bases and J lost 5, with 7 bases in between. The CDR3 is 12 amino acids. Looked up from germline, CDR1 is GTSNPN and CDR2 is SVGIG (reference sequence). The CDR3 loop is CAWSVAETEAFF. CDR3 DNA: TGTGCCTGGAGTGTCGCGGAGACTGAAGCTTTCTTT.

The genes are TRBV7-2 and TRBJ1-1; D uncertain. Germline loops: CDR1 SGHTA, CDR2 FQGNSA. The CDR3 length is 15 residues. V dropped 2 bases and J dropped 5 bases, with 15 bases sitting between them. In DNA form, the CDR3 reads TGTGCCAGCAGCTTAAAGCGGGTTTCGGAAACTGAAGCTTTCTTT. It translates to CASSLKRVSETEAFF.

This clone came up a few times. The gene calls are TRBV30 and TRBJ1-2, with 10 bases aligning to TRBD1. CDR1 and CDR2 from the germline V gene are GTSNPN and SVGIG (reference sequence). The CDR3 covers 16 residues. V lost 7 bases, J lost 2 bases, and 13 bases stayed unmatched. The CDR3 bases are TGTGCCTCGGCCCGGGACAGGGGCCCCTTAAACTATGGCTACACCTTC. This translates into CASARDRGPLNYGYTF. The full variable domain, with the rest looked up from reference TRBV30 and TRBJ1-2, is SQTIHQWPATLVQPVGSPLSLECTVEGTSNPNLYWYRQAAGRGLQLLFYSVGIGQISSEVPQNLSASRPQDRQFILSSKKLLLSDSGFYLCASARDRGPLNYGYTFGSGTRLTVV.